The clone carrying this TCR beta chain was found once. Its antigen is as yet unknown. The data stem from a study of a mutant IDH1 vaccine in newly diagnosed glioma. Study background: The start of vaccination came 4-6 weeks after radiotherapy alone, or with temozolomide cycles.

The method was immunoSEQ multiplex PCR; TCRdb's version includes in-frame clones alone and lacks a portion of them. Of about 56,000 clones listed, roughly 76% were seen once; the top ten hold approximately 5.3%. Documented time point: week 47, end of study. All doses held 300 ug of mutant IDH1 20-mer peptide, with topical imiquimod. Sequenced here: PBMCs, sampled from a glioma patient whose treatment included an IDH1 peptide vaccine. This clonotype was obtained from a man aged 50 to 59 with glioma.

The CDR3 coding sequence is TGTGCCAGCAGCCAAGGGGTGACTAGCGGGGGGCACTCCTACGAGCAGTACTTC. It encodes CASSQGVTSGGHSYEQYF. V gene TRBV4-2 combines with J gene TRBJ2-7; 13 nucleotides line up with TRBD2. With V trimmed by 1 base and J by 0 bases, 6 bases remained unmatched. CDR3 length: 18 residues. CDR1 is LGHNA and CDR2 is YNFKEQ in the germline V gene.